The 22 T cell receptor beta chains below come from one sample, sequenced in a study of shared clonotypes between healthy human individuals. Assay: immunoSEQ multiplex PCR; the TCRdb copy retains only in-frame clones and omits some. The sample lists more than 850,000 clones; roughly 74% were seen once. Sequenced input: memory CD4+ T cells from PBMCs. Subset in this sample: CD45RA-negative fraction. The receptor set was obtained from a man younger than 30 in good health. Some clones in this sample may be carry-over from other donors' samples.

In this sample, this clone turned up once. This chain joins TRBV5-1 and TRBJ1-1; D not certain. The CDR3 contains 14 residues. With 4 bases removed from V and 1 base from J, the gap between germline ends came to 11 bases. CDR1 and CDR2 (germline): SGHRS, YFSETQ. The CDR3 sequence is CASSLAPANTEAFF. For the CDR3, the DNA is TGCGCCAGCAGCCTTGCCCCCGCGAACACTGAAGCTTTCTTT.

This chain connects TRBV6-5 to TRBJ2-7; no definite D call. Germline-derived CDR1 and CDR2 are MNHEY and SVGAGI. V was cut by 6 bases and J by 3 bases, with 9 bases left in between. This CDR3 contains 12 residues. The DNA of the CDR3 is TGTGCCAGCAGCCCGTTCCTCTACGAGCAGTACTTC. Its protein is CASSPFLYEQYF.

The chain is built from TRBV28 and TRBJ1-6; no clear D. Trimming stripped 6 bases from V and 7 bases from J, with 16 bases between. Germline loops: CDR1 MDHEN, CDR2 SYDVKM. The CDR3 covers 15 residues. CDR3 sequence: CASSPAGIGNSPLHF. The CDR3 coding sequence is TGTGCCAGCAGCCCTGCGGGCATTGGCAATTCACCCCTCCACTTT.

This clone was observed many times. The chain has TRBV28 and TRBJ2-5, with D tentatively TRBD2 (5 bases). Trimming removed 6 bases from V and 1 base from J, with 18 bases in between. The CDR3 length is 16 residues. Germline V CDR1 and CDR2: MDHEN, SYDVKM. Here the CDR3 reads CASRSPRASPQETQYF. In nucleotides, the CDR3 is TGTGCCAGCAGGTCGCCGCGGGCCTCGCCCCAAGAGACCCAGTACTTC.

As DNA, the CDR3 is TGCGCCAGCAGCGCCGGTCCTAGTGGCGAGCAGTACTTC. Protein sequence: CASSAGPSGEQYF. The chain employs TRBV5-1 and TRBJ2-7, with D uncertain. The CDR3 runs 13 residues. The germline gives CDR1 SGHRS, CDR2 YFSETQ. The V end lost 4 bases, the J end lost 6 bases, and 14 bases lay between the germline ends.

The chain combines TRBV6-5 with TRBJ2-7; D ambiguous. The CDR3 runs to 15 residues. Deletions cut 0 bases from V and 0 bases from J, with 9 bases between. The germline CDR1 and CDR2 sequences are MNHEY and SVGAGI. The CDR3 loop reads CASSYSSRSSYEQYF. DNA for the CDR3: TGTGCCAGCAGTTACTCATCAAGGAGCTCCTACGAGCAGTACTTC.

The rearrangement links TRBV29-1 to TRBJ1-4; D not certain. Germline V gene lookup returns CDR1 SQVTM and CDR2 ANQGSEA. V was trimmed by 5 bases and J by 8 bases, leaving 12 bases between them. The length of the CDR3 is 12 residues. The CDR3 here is CSVLDSGEKLFF. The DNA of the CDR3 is TGCAGCGTTCTCGATTCGGGGGAAAAACTGTTTTTT.

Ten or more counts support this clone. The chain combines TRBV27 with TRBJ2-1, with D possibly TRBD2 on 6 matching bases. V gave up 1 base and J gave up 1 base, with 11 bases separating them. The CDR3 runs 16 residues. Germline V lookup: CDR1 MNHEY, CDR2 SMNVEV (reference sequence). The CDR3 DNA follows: TGTGCCAGCAGTTTATTAGCCGGAGGGTCCTACAATGAGCAGTTCTTC. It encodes CASSLLAGGSYNEQFF.

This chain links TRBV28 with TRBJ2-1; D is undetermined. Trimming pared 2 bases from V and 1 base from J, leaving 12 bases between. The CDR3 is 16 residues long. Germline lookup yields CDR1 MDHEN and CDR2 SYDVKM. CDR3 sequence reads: CASSLGLGLSYNEQFF. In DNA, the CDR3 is TGTGCCAGCAGTTTAGGCCTGGGTCTATCCTACAATGAGCAGTTCTTC.

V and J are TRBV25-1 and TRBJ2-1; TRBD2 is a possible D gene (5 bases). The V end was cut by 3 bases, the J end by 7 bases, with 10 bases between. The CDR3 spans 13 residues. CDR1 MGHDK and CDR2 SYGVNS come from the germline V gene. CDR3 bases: TGTGCCAGCAGTGAGGGAGAGCGGAATGAGCAGTTCTTC. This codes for CASSEGERNEQFF.

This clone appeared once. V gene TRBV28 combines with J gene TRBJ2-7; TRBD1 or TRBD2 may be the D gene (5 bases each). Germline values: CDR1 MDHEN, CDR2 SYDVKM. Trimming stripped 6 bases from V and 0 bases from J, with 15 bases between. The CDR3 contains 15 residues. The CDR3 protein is CASRDQGADSYEQYF. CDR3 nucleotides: TGTGCCAGCAGAGACCAGGGAGCGGACTCCTACGAGCAGTACTTC.

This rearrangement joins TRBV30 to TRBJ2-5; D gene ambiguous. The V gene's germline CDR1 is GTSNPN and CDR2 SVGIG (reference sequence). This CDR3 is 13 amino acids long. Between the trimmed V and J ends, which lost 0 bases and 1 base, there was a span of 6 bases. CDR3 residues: CAWSVQSQETQYF. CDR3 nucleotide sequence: TGTGCCTGGAGTGTACAGTCCCAAGAGACCCAGTACTTC.

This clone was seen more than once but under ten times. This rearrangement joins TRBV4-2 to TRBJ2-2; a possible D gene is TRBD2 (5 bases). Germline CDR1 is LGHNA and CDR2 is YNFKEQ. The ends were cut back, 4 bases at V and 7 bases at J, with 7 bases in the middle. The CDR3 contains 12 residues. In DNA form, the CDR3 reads TGTGCCAGCAGCCCACGGGGCGGGGAGCTGTTTTTT. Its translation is CASSPRGGELFF.

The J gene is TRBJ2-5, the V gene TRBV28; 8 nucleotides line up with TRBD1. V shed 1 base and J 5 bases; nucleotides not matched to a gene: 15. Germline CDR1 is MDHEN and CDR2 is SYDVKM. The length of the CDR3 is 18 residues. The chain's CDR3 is CASSLFTVAGGSGETQYF. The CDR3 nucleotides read TGTGCCAGCAGTTTATTTACAGTGGCAGGGGGCTCCGGGGAGACCCAGTACTTC.

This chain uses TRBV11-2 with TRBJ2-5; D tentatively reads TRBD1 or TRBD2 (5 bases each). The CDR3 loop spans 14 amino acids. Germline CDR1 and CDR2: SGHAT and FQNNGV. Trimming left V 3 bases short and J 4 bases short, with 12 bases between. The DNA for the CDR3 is TGTGCCAGCAGCTTCAACCTTGGGGGAGAGACCCAGTACTTC. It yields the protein CASSFNLGGETQYF.

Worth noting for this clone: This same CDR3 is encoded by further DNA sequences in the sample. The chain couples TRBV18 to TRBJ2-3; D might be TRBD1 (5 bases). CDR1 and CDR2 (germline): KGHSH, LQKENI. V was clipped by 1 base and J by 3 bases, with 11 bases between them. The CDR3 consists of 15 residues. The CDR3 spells CASSPRQGGTDTQYF. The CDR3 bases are TGTGCCAGCTCACCACGTCAGGGTGGGACAGATACGCAGTATTTT.

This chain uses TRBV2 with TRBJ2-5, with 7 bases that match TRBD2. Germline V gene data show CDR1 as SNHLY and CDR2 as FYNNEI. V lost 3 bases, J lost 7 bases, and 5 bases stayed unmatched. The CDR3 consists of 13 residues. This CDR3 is CASSDIGGGTQYF. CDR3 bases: TGTGCCAGCAGTGACATTGGGGGGGGGACCCAGTACTTC.

The CDR3 sequence is CASSLSAGGTGELFF. DNA of the CDR3: TGCGCCAGCAGCTTGTCTGCCGGGGGTACCGGGGAGCTGTTTTTT. The chain uses TRBV5-1 and TRBJ2-2; maybe TRBD2 (6 bases). This CDR3 spans 15 amino acids. V lost 1 base and J 5 bases, leaving 12 bases between the germline ends. CDR1 and CDR2 (germline): SGHRS, YFSETQ.

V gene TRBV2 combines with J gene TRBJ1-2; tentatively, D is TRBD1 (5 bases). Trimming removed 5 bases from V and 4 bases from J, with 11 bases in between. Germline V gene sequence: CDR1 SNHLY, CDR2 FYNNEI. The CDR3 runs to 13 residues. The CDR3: CASSPFDSYGYTF. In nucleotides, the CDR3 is TGTGCCAGCAGTCCCTTCGACAGCTATGGCTACACCTTC.

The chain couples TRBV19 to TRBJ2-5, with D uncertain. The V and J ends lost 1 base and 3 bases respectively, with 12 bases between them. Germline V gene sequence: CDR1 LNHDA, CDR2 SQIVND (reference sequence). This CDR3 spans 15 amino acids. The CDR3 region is CASSIGVLGEETQYF. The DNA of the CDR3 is TGTGCCAGTAGTATAGGTGTCCTTGGCGAAGAGACCCAGTACTTC.

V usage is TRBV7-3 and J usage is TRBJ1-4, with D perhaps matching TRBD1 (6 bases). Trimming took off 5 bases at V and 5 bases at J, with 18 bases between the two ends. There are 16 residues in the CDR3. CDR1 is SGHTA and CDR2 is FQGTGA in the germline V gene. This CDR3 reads CASSGQTTGANEKLFF. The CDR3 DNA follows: TGTGCCAGCAGCGGCCAGACGACAGGCGCAAATGAAAAACTGTTTTTT.

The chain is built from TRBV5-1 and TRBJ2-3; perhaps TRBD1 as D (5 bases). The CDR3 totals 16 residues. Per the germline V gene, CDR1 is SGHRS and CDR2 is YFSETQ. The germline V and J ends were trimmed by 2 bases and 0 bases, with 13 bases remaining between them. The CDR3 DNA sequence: TGCGCCAGCAGCTTCCTAGGACAACCCAGCACAGATACGCAGTATTTT. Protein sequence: CASSFLGQPSTDTQYF.